These T cell receptor beta chains were read from a single sample in a study of early T cells in non-severe SARS-CoV-2 infection. MiXCR, applied by TCRdb to the 5' RACE reads, yields one record per CDR3 protein. The data contain fewer than 85,000 distinct CDR3 sequences, under 15% of them singletons. Sequenced: whole blood. The origin of the receptors is an adult who was a healthcare worker with PCR-confirmed SARS-CoV-2 infection or an uninfected control (not recorded which). Each CDR3 is given with its conserved first and last residue. Fields, in order: V gene, D gene, J gene, clone size, CDR3 protein, CDR3 DNA. The D gene is left open where the match is weak. Clone size appears in some rows only: once, few, many, or a class for an expanded clone.

>TRBV28|-|TRBJ2-5|many
CASSLSARETQYF
TGTGCCAGCAGTTTATCTGCTAGAGAGACCCAGTACTTC
>TRBV11-2|-|TRBJ2-1|many
CASTRESGFDNEQFF
TGTGCCAGCACCCGAGAGAGCGGGTTTGACAATGAGCAGTTCTTC
>TRBV6-4|-|TRBJ2-3|many
CASSDSRGGPTDTQYF
TGTGCCAGCAGTGACTCAAGGGGGGGGCCCACAGATACGCAGTATTTT
>TRBV7-2|-|TRBJ2-1|few
CASSFGRNNLQFF
TGTGCCAGCAGCTTCGGTCGAAACAACCTCCAGTTCTTC
>TRBV24-1|-|TRBJ2-3|many
CATSSKNTDTQYF
TGTGCCACCAGTTCGAAGAACACAGATACGCAGTATTTT
>TRBV6-1|TRBD2|TRBJ2-3|many
CASSAPGGSTDTQYF
TGTGCCAGCAGTGCTCCGGGAGGGAGCACAGATACGCAGTATTTT
>TRBV21-1|-|TRBJ2-1|-
CASSSARRGKGYNEQFF
TGTGCCAGCAGCAGCGCCCGTAGGGGAAAAGGCTACAATGAGCAGTTCTTC
>TRBV29-1|-|TRBJ1-3|many
CSVWGPGNTIYF
TGCAGCGTGTGGGGACCGGGTAACACCATATATTTT
>TRBV29-1|-|TRBJ2-1|many
CSVAGQSSSYNEQFF
TGCAGCGTTGCGGGCCAGTCAAGCTCCTACAATGAGCAGTTCTTC
>TRBV20-1|TRBD2|TRBJ2-3|many
CSASLPSGDPSTDTQYF
TGCAGTGCTAGTCTGCCTAGCGGGGACCCTAGCACAGATACGCAGTATTTT
>TRBV12-3/TRBV12-4|TRBD1|TRBJ2-1|many
CASSLGGGSYNEQFF
TGTGCCAGCAGTCTAGGGGGCGGCTCCTACAATGAGCAGTTCTTC
>TRBV6-1|-|TRBJ1-1|many
CASSEEGRGLMNTEAFF
TGTGCCAGCAGTGAAGAGGGCAGGGGCCTTATGAACACTGAAGCTTTCTTT
>TRBV7-2|TRBD1|TRBJ2-6|many
CASSLVFNRQGGTGANVLTF
TGTGCCAGCAGCTTAGTTTTTAACCGACAGGGGGGCACTGGGGCCAACGTCCTGACTTTC
>TRBV12-3/TRBV12-4|-|TRBJ2-3|-
CASSLRERSTDTQYF
TGTGCCAGCAGTTTACGAGAAAGGAGCACAGATACGCAGTATTTT
>TRBV11-2|-|TRBJ2-7|-
CASSLVQPYEQYF
TGTGCCAGCAGCTTAGTTCAGCCCTACGAGCAGTACTTC
>TRBV27|-|TRBJ1-1|many
CASSFRGITEAFF
TGTGCCAGCAGTTTCAGAGGGATCACTGAAGCTTTCTTT
>TRBV11-2|TRBD2|TRBJ2-2|many
CASSLKHRLALNTGELFF
TGTGCCAGCAGCTTGAAACACCGACTAGCTTTGAACACCGGGGAGCTGTTTTTT